The clone carrying this T cell receptor beta chain was recorded many times. Its antigen is not known. TCRdb redid the calling of the 5' RACE reads with MiXCR, one entry per CDR3 protein. Among some 320,000 distinct CDR3 sequences listed, 4.1% were seen once. These data come from a study of T cells after yellow fever vaccination. Study-level background: Any fraction with a low cell number was prepared using SMART-Seq v4 Ultra Low Input. Points from the study as a whole: At around 95% for CD4 and 75% to 90% for CD8, most primary-vaccination clones showed up again after the booster.

The germline V gene has CDR1 MNHEY and CDR2 SVGAGI. V was cut by 2 bases and J by 8 bases, with 12 bases left in between. This CDR3 comprises 13 residues. The chain recombines TRBV6-5 with TRBJ1-1; the D is unclear. The starting material was PBMCs, obtained 5 days after the yellow fever booster vaccination. The receptor was isolated from a man aged 18 to 30 who received the YFV17D yellow fever vaccine. CDR3 DNA sequence: TGTGCCAGCAGTTACGTCCGGGTAAGGGAAGCTTTCTTT. It yields the protein CASSYVRVREAFF.